This T cell receptor (beta chain) was identified in a study of T-cell memory formation after mild COVID-19. The CDR3 runs to 13 residues. From germline, CDR1 is SEHNR and CDR2 FQNEAQ (reference sequence). Trimming took off 3 bases at V and 6 bases at J, with 11 bases between the two ends. UMIs and sample barcodes were carried by the TCR alpha and TCR beta cDNA libraries that 5'RACE produced using constant-segment primers. Each CDR3 protein is one row after TCRdb ran MiXCR on the 5' RACE reads. The sample contains a few hundred thousand distinct CDR3 sequences, 15% to 20% of which appear only once. Whole-study findings and limits: Memory cells collected pre-infection included some clones that later responded, suggesting cross-reactive memory joined.

This clonotype was counted only a few times. Its antigen is undetermined. The chain joins TRBV7-9 to TRBJ1-1; D is uncertain. This sequence originates from a man younger than 35 who had mild COVID-19 (a few samples of this study predate the infection). Cell type and time point are not known. The material sequenced was PBMCs or a T cell subset sorted from them (not recorded which). CDR3 DNA: TGTGCCAGCAGCTTGAGGGTCACGGCTGAAGCTTTCTTT. Amino acid sequence: CASSLRVTAEAFF.